Here is one T cell receptor beta chain with its context. Antigen: not known. Germline-derived CDR1 and CDR2 are LGHDT and YNNKEL (reference sequence). The CDR3 extends over 13 amino acids. Trimming took 6 bases from V and 7 from J; bases not matched to a gene: 3. The sample is drawn from a study of CD8 T cells in ankylosing spondylitis. Study conclusions and caveats: What seemed typical of ankylosing spondylitis blood was a TCR beta motif built from roughly eight highly homologous variants. Previously reported in reactive arthritis synovial fluid and blood were some of the motif variants. Disease-associated clones were reportedly significantly overrepresented in matched ankylosing spondylitis synovial fluid. A CD8+ phenotype characterized the disease-linked clones, which were relatively rare in peripheral blood.

TCRdb passed the 5' RACE reads through MiXCR, listing each CDR3 protein once. Altogether 200,000 to 250,000 distinct CDR3 sequences are present, about 10% being singletons, with the ten largest covering less than 7.5%. The clonotype originates from a male donor with ankylosing spondylitis or in good health (not recorded which). The V call is TRBV3-1, the J call TRBJ2-1; 10 bases are shared with TRBD1. Sequencing was carried out using blood, either unsorted or a sorted T cell fraction (not recorded which). As DNA, the CDR3 is TGTGCCAGCAGAAGGACAGGGGGGAATGAGCAGTTCTTC. It translates to CASRRTGGNEQFF.